One and the same sample provided the 11 T cell receptor beta chains below, sequenced in a study of blood T cell repertoires in COVID-19. Clones were read by immunoSEQ multiplex PCR, and TCRdb kept only the in-frame ones, dropping some. The sample records around 70,000 clones, approximately 92% being singletons. The specimen was peripheral blood. All receptors derive from an elderly man with acute or convalescent COVID-19.

V and J are TRBV7-3 and TRBJ1-2, with D maybe TRBD1 (6 bases). CDR3 size: 16 residues. Trimming shortened V by 5 bases and J by 5 bases, and 21 bases separated the two germline ends. Germline CDR1 and CDR2: SGHTA and FQGTGA. The CDR3 sequence: CASSPRDTGSLYGYTF. For the CDR3, the DNA is TGTGCCAGCAGCCCTAGGGACACGGGATCCCTTTATGGCTACACCTTC. Filled out from reference TRBV7-3 and TRBJ1-2, the complete variable domain reads GAGVSQTPSNKVTEKGKYVELRCDPISGHTALYWYRQSLGQGPEFLIYFQGTGAADDSGLPNDRFFAVRPEGSVSTLKIQRTERGDSAVYLCASSPRDTGSLYGYTFGSGTRLTVV.

The chain links TRBV7-9 to TRBJ1-1; D ambiguous. V lost 4 bases and J 0 bases, leaving 6 bases between the germline ends. The CDR3 length is 13 residues. Germline-derived CDR1 and CDR2 are SEHNR and FQNEAQ (reference sequence). The CDR3 region has the DNA TGTGCCAGCAGCTCCGACATGAACACTGAAGCTTTCTTT. Translated, it gives CASSSDMNTEAFF.

V gene TRBV15 combines with J gene TRBJ2-3; a weak D match, TRBD1 (6 bases). Germline V gene sequence: CDR1 LNHNV, CDR2 YYDKDF (reference sequence). Trimming took 2 bases from V and 3 from J, leaving 6 bases between them. CDR3 length: 13 amino acids. Written as DNA, the CDR3 is TGTGCCACCAGCAGACAGGGGACAGATACGCAGTATTTT. Protein product: CATSRQGTDTQYF.

The chain combines TRBV10-3 with TRBJ1-2, with TRBD1 matching 10 bases. Germline V gene lookup returns CDR1 ENHRY and CDR2 SYGVKD. Unmatched junction bases numbered 11, after V lost 9 bases and J lost 7 bases. The CDR3 consists of 14 residues. The CDR3 spells CAIGQGGNPIGYTF. CDR3 coding DNA: TGTGCCATTGGACAGGGGGGGAACCCAATTGGCTACACCTTC.

The rearrangement joins TRBV19 to TRBJ2-1; 9 positions match TRBD2. From germline, CDR1 is LNHDA and CDR2 SQIVND (reference sequence). CDR3 length: 17 residues. The junction had 11 bases not matched to a gene; V was cut back by 1 base and J by 7 bases. The CDR3 DNA reads TGTGCCAGTAGTATAGGGGTAGCGGGAGTCGAGGGGAATGAGCAGTTCTTC. Translating gives CASSIGVAGVEGNEQFF.

This clone was counted a single time. The chain joins TRBV7-3 to TRBJ2-2; the D gene is possibly TRBD1 (5 bases). Germline-derived CDR1 and CDR2 are SGHTA and FQGTGA. The CDR3 is 17 amino acids. Between the trimmed V and J ends, which lost 5 bases and 7 bases, there was a span of 23 bases. The CDR3 reads CASSLYGQGSVGGELFF. For the CDR3, the DNA is TGTGCCAGCAGCCTTTATGGACAAGGGTCCGTGGGCGGGGAGCTGTTTTTT.

This clone has more than one count but fewer than ten. The chain recombines TRBV3-1 (or the pseudogene TRBV3-2) with TRBJ2-3; 10 nucleotides agree with TRBD2. V was pared by 3 bases and J by 4 bases, with 1 base of the junction left unmatched. Germline V gene lookup returns CDR1 LGHDT and CDR2 YNNKEL (reference sequence). The CDR3 runs to 14 residues. The CDR3 loop is CASSHGLAADTQYF. In nucleotides, the CDR3 is TGTGCCAGCAGCCACGGACTAGCGGCAGATACGCAGTATTTT.

The chain combines TRBV19 with TRBJ2-5, with TRBD1 identical over 8 bases. The CDR3 runs to 14 residues. Germline V gives CDR1 LNHDA, CDR2 SQIVND (reference sequence). V was clipped by 4 bases and J by 2 bases; unmatched bases: 3. The CDR3 coding sequence is TGTGCCAGTAGTACCAGGGGGCATCAAGAGACCCAGTACTTC. Encoded protein: CASSTRGHQETQYF.

The count of this clone is one. The gene calls are TRBV24-1 and TRBJ2-2; D is possibly TRBD2 (6 bases). The CDR3 runs to 15 residues. V lost 6 bases, J lost 4 bases, and 14 bases lay in between. CDR1 is KGHDR, CDR2 SFDVKD, per germline. CDR3 coding DNA: TGTGCCACCAGTTCGGGACTCCTAATCACCGGGGAGCTGTTTTTT. Translating it yields CATSSGLLITGELFF.

The V call is TRBV29-1, the J call TRBJ2-2, with 7 bases matching TRBD1. The CDR3 contains 14 residues. CDR1 is SQVTM and CDR2 is ANQGSEA in the germline V gene. V was clipped by 7 bases and J by 0 bases; unmatched bases: 5. Here the CDR3 DNA reads TGCAGCGCCCTGACAGGGCCGAACACCGGGGAGCTGTTTTTT. As protein: CSALTGPNTGELFF.

The chain joins TRBV25-1 to TRBJ1-1; D perhaps matches TRBD1 (6 bases). The V gene's germline CDR1 is MGHDK and CDR2 SYGVNS. The CDR3 is 13 amino acids. V was trimmed by 5 bases and J by 6 bases, leaving 13 bases between them. For the CDR3, the DNA is TGTGCCAGCAGTACAAGGGGGTACGCTGAAGCTTTCTTT. As protein: CASSTRGYAEAFF.